This TCR beta chain is drawn from a study of shared clonotypes between healthy human individuals. General study results and limits: When compared with the clonotypes that were shared by all four sorted-subset donors, the non-shared clonotypes turned out to have lower generation probabilities.

Assay: immunoSEQ multiplex PCR; the TCRdb copy retains only in-frame clones and omits some. The sample lists around 370,000 clones; approximately 97% were seen once. The authors combined CD45RO+ cells with CCR7-negative CD45RA+ TemRA cells as CD8 memory. The CDR3 contains 15 residues. Unmatched junction bases numbered 9, after V lost 5 bases and J lost 4 bases. Germline CDR1 and CDR2: SEHNR and FQNEAQ (reference sequence). Concerning this clone: Its antigen remains unidentified.

The chain links TRBV7-9 to TRBJ2-3; TRBD1 matches 7 bases. This receptor was obtained from a young man in good health. The sample taken for sequencing was memory CD8+ T cells sorted from blood. The subset was: CD45RO+ cells pooled with CCR7-negative TemRA cells. The CDR3 sequence: CASSRTQGLADTQYF. CDR3 coding DNA: TGTGCCAGCAGCCGAACACAGGGGCTGGCAGATACGCAGTATTTT.